Listed below are T cell receptor beta chains from one sample, sequenced in a study of T-cell reconstitution after alpha-beta-depleted transplantation in children. In TCRdb, the PCR reads were re-called with MiXCR into one record per CDR3 protein. This sample has almost 600,000 distinct CDR3 sequences, with about a quarter found just once. The sample in question was PBMCs, obtained before TCRalphabeta/CD19-depleted stem cell transplant. These receptors came from a boy in the first two years of life with Wiskott-Aldrich syndrome, due to receive a stem cell transplant. Both conserved end residues are trimmed from each CDR3. D genes are given only for firm matches.

D	V	J	CDR3
NA	TRBV4-1	TRBJ1-5	ASSQGPGGQPQH
TRBD1	TRBV27	TRBJ1-4	ASPNRGSVEKLF
TRBD1	TRBV20-1	TRBJ2-7	SADPGTGSEQY
NA	TRBV5-1	TRBJ2-1	ASSLARGTRTYNEQF
TRBD2	TRBV11-2	TRBJ2-1	ASSSPTSGRGNYNEQF
NA	TRBV5-1	TRBJ2-1	ASSLVDKGYNEQF
TRBD2	TRBV7-2	TRBJ2-1	ASSFSTSGNEQF
NA	TRBV20-1	TRBJ1-5	SAREGIGGQPQH
NA	TRBV5-6	TRBJ2-1	ASSSPGEKNEQF
NA	TRBV12-3/TRBV12-4	TRBJ2-5	ASREQGTGETQY
TRBD2	TRBV27	TRBJ2-7	ASSSRTSGLSYEQY
NA	TRBV5-1	TRBJ2-2	ASSAPDGTGELF
NA	TRBV29-1	TRBJ2-7	SVEKGPRFGEQY
NA	TRBV20-1	TRBJ2-7	SAHRSLGNYEQY
NA	TRBV7-9	TRBJ2-5	ASSWWGEETQY
TRBD2	TRBV18	TRBJ2-1	ASSRTSGNDEQF
TRBD2	TRBV20-1	TRBJ2-1	SARVPSGRYNEQF
TRBD1	TRBV5-1	TRBJ2-1	ASSLRGTGGYNEQF
TRBD2	TRBV11-1	TRBJ2-1	ASSLPTKTGTSGSPEQF
NA	TRBV24-1	TRBJ2-1	ATEGGPYNEQF
NA	TRBV4-1	TRBJ2-7	ASSQDDTAGGEQY
TRBD2	TRBV20-1	TRBJ2-1	SARPLAGGFLNEQF
NA	TRBV12-3/TRBV12-4	TRBJ2-7	ASRISSQGSEQY
TRBD2	TRBV6-5	TRBJ2-1	ASSPTGLADNEQF
NA	TRBV20-1	TRBJ1-2	SVGRADYGYT
TRBD1	TRBV7-9	TRBJ1-1	ASSPRTGSNTEAF
TRBD1	TRBV5-1	TRBJ1-4	ASSLGGATNEKLF
NA	TRBV27	TRBJ2-7	ASSLNLGDEQY
NA	TRBV7-9	TRBJ1-2	ASSLVVGQTYGYT
TRBD1	TRBV5-1	TRBJ2-2	ASRQQGIGELF
TRBD1	TRBV2	TRBJ2-2	ASTRGLGRAGELF
NA	TRBV5-1	TRBJ1-2	ASSFAGAGGYT
TRBD2	TRBV14	TRBJ2-1	ASSQDIGLAGNEQF
TRBD2	TRBV2	TRBJ2-1	AISLRWLAGGPCNEQF
TRBD2	TRBV7-9	TRBJ2-1	ASSAPGLAGGRNEQF
NA	TRBV6-5	TRBJ2-1	ASSYSKGFSYNEQF
TRBD1	TRBV5-1	TRBJ1-5	ASSPGTGGRQPQH
TRBD2	TRBV7-9	TRBJ2-1	ASSLVAGGNKYEQF
TRBD1	TRBV10-3	TRBJ2-3	AISKMGQGADTQY
NA	TRBV11-2	TRBJ2-3	ASSLRGGATDTQY
NA	TRBV7-9	TRBJ2-2	ASSLRLALNTGELF
TRBD2	TRBV7-3	TRBJ2-7	ASSAGLAGISYEQY
NA	TRBV30	TRBJ2-5	AGSQTKETQY
NA	TRBV2	TRBJ2-1	ASSPTGVFGYNEQF
NA	TRBV14	TRBJ2-5	ASSQDLGGSPGEGRQETQY
TRBD2	TRBV15	TRBJ2-7	ATSREGPSGASYEQY
NA	TRBV28	TRBJ2-3	ASTGQAGADTQY
NA	TRBV7-2	TRBJ1-2	ASSLAPGVSGGYT
TRBD1	TRBV19	TRBJ1-4	ASRGQGARDEKLF
TRBD2	TRBV3-1	TRBJ2-7	ASSQVAGGLEQY
NA	TRBV7-2	TRBJ2-5	ASSLGGLKTETQY
TRBD2	TRBV24-1	TRBJ2-1	ATSDTTDGSGRYNEQF
TRBD2	TRBV20-1	TRBJ2-2	SARPGLAGMSGELF
TRBD2	TRBV27	TRBJ2-7	ASSPRLAGLYEQY
TRBD1	TRBV5-1	TRBJ2-2	ASSERQGSTGELF
NA	TRBV6-1	TRBJ2-3	ASSVASVSTDTQY
NA	TRBV20-1	TRBJ1-1	SARGVQVLLTEAF